This TCR beta chain was identified during a study of response to subunit inactivated influenza vaccine. Findings of the study overall: New T cells are recruited in small numbers by each seasonal influenza vaccination, according to the authors' suggestion.

This clonotype was observed at least ten times. Its antigen is not identified. TCRdb independently ran MiXCR on the RT-PCR reads; one entry per CDR3 protein. The data hold hundreds of thousands of distinct CDR3 sequences, with approximately 15% observed a single time. The input for sequencing was PBMCs from blood, taken 14 to 15 days before vaccination. This TCR was sampled from a man in his fifties who received an inactivated influenza vaccine.

The CDR3 DNA is TGCGCCAGCAGTCAACTGTCCCATACCCCCGGGGAGCTGTTTTTT. It is translated as CASSQLSHTPGELFF. This sequence joins TRBV5-1 and TRBJ2-2, with no clear D. The V gene's germline CDR1 is SGHRS and CDR2 YFSETQ. V was clipped by 5 bases and J by 6 bases, with 17 bases between them. The CDR3 is 15 amino acids.